This TCR beta chain was documented in a study of regulatory T cells in long-lasting Graves disease. Broader study findings: Persistent Graves' patients had lower TCR diversity than newly diagnosed ones.

This clonotype was detected only a few times. Its antigen is undetermined. Time point here: newly diagnosed GD, antithyroid drugs for less than 3 months. The TCR library was prepared using RNA isolated from PBMCs. Arm-PCR of CDR3 regions and iRepertoire HTBI primers were the basis on which TCR beta libraries were built. TCRdb itself ran the multiplex PCR reads through MiXCR, one entry per CDR3 protein. The sample consists of about 440,000 distinct CDR3 sequences, 15% of them appearing once. The germline gives CDR1 LNHDA, CDR2 SQIVND (reference sequence). V was clipped by 7 bases and J by 3 bases, with 15 bases between them. CDR3 length equals 15 residues. The data were also submitted as part of a second study, on T cells in Graves' hyperthyroidism and ophthalmopathy. That investigation notes: During a first-round RT-PCR of the TCR CDR3, the HTBI primer set was used.

The gene calls are TRBV19 and TRBJ2-2, with D hard to call. This specimen was peripheral blood mononuclear cells (PBMCs), taken at new diagnosis, from a patient treated with antithyroid drugs. This TCR was recovered from a woman in her thirties with Graves disease. The CDR3 DNA reads as TGTGCCAGTATCTCACTGTCAGAGCACACCGGGGAGCTGTTTTTT. This sequence encodes CASISLSEHTGELFF.